The following is a TCR beta chain sequence with its context. The antigen remains undetermined. This record comes from a study of chemoradiotherapy in HPV16-positive cancers. On the study more broadly: Candidate HPV-specific clones and shared TCR motifs came from a couple of HPV16-positive patients.

The method was immunoSEQ multiplex PCR; TCRdb's version includes in-frame clones alone and lacks a portion of them. The sample includes around 62,000 clones, approximately 91% of them seen just once. Germline values: CDR1 SGHNT, CDR2 YENEEA. The CDR3 extends over 12 amino acids. V shed 5 bases and J shed 3 bases, with 4 bases lying between them. Samples were taken several times over chemoradiotherapy. Study observations and caveats: Candidate HPV-specific clones and E7-related TCR motifs grew in tumor during treatment. HPV-specific T cells were functionally defined from only a couple of HPV16-positive patients.

The chain joins TRBV11-3 to TRBJ2-2; D unresolved. This receptor was taken from a human donor with HPV-associated anogenital cancer. This specimen consisted of blood, obtained from a patient who underwent chemoradiotherapy. Written as DNA, the CDR3 is TGTGCCAGCAGCGCCCACACCGGGGAGCTGTTTTTT. Amino acids: CASSAHTGELFF.